The next 27 T cell receptor beta chains were all read from a single sample in a study of cytomegalovirus exposure and HLA in healthy donors. The PCR had 60 Vbeta and 13 Jbeta primers. This table comes from immunoSEQ multiplex PCR, and its TCRdb copy is limited to in-frame clones, with some not included. This table has over 85,000 clones, approximately 78% appearing once. The specimen sequenced was PBMCs. These receptor sequences come from a woman under 40 in good health and CMV-seronegative.

This rearrangement joins TRBV7-9 to TRBJ2-7, with 8 positions matching TRBD1. Germline CDR1 and CDR2: SEHNR and FQNEAQ (reference sequence). The CDR3 is 15 residues long. The V gene end was trimmed by 5 bases and the J gene end by 0 bases; junction bases not matched to a gene: 6. CDR3 DNA sequence: TGTGCCAGCAGCCTGGACAGGGTTAGCTCCTACGAGCAGTACTTC. Protein: CASSLDRVSSYEQYF.

There are a few counts of this clone. CDR3 residues: CASSYRGLNTGELFF. The CDR3 nucleotides read TGTGCCAGCAGTTACAGGGGGCTGAACACCGGGGAGCTGTTTTTT. V usage is TRBV6-5 and J usage is TRBJ2-2; 7 bases match TRBD1. CDR1 MNHEY and CDR2 SVGAGI come from the germline V gene. After removal of 2 bases from V and 1 base from J, the junction contained 1 base not matched to a gene. CDR3 length: 15 residues.

In this sample, this clone turned up a few times. The chain has TRBV6-6 and TRBJ2-7, with 9 bases that match TRBD1. V gave up 5 bases and J gave up 1 base; unmatched junction bases: 6. This CDR3 is 15 amino acids long. CDR1 is MNHNY and CDR2 is SVGAGI in the germline V gene (reference sequence). Written as DNA, the CDR3 is TGTGCCAGCAGTCAGCCGGGACAGGGATCCTACGAGCAGTACTTC. Translation: CASSQPGQGSYEQYF.

This clone was counted between two and nine times. V is TRBV4-1 and J is TRBJ2-5; perhaps TRBD1 as D (5 bases). The CDR3 runs 15 residues. Germline V gives CDR1 MGHRA, CDR2 YSYEKL. The germline V and J ends were trimmed by 0 bases and 5 bases, with 13 bases remaining between them. The CDR3 DNA sequence: TGCGCCAGCAGCCAAGATGGATCAGGGTTCGAGACCCAGTACTTC. This translates into CASSQDGSGFETQYF.

This rearrangement joins TRBV5-4 to TRBJ1-1; weak D call: TRBD1 (6 bases). The CDR3 extends over 14 amino acids. The germline V gene encodes CDR1 SGHNT and CDR2 YYREEE (reference sequence). V was clipped by 4 bases and J by 4 bases, with 14 bases between them. CDR3 bases: TGTGCCAGCAGCAAAGGGGGTGCTGGCACTGAAGCTTTCTTT. This sequence encodes CASSKGGAGTEAFF.

The CDR3 coding sequence is TGTGCCAGCAGCCTGGTAGCGAACACCGGGGAGCTGTTTTTT. Translated: CASSLVANTGELFF. The V and J genes are TRBV14 and TRBJ2-2; D remains ambiguous. The CDR3 length is 14 residues. Trimming cost V 4 bases and J 0 bases, with 6 bases left between them. The germline gives CDR1 SGHDN, CDR2 FVKESK.

The J gene is TRBJ1-3, the V gene TRBV4-2; D is unresolved. Trimming pared 3 bases from V and 0 bases from J, leaving 12 bases between. The CDR3 has 16 amino acids. The germline CDR1 and CDR2 sequences are LGHNA and YNFKEQ. The CDR3 DNA is TGTGCCAGCAGCCACCCAGCGGGGAGCTCTGGAAACACCATATATTTT. It yields the protein CASSHPAGSSGNTIYF.

The V and J genes are TRBV30 and TRBJ2-7; possible D gene TRBD1, 6 bases. Germline-derived CDR1 and CDR2 are GTSNPN and SVGIG (reference sequence). V was pared by 3 bases and J by 6 bases, with 18 bases between. The CDR3 runs to 14 residues. CDR3 protein: CAWRTTGYWGEQYF. The CDR3 region has the DNA TGTGCCTGGAGAACAACAGGGTATTGGGGCGAGCAGTACTTC.

This sequence joins TRBV2 and TRBJ2-7; 11 nucleotides agree with TRBD2. Germline values: CDR1 SNHLY, CDR2 FYNNEI. The CDR3 has 18 amino acids. After removal of 4 bases from V and 0 bases from J, the junction contained 11 bases not matched to a gene. CDR3 bases: TGTGCCAGCAGTGGGGGAACTAGCGGGAGCCAGAGCTCCTACGAGCAGTACTTC. This sequence encodes CASSGGTSGSQSSYEQYF.

This clone has more than one count but fewer than ten. The chain joins TRBV28 to TRBJ1-6; unclear D gene. Trimming left V 2 bases short and J 7 bases short, with 18 bases between. Germline V lookup: CDR1 MDHEN, CDR2 SYDVKM. This CDR3 contains 17 residues. The DNA of the CDR3 is TGTGCCAGCAGTTTAGGTCGTGGGAGAATGAGGAATTCACCCCTCCACTTT. Its protein is CASSLGRGRMRNSPLHF.

This clone was observed a few times. The V and J genes are TRBV5-1 and TRBJ2-7; TRBD2 matches 8 bases. The CDR3 covers 16 residues. Looked up from germline, CDR1 is SGHRS and CDR2 is YFSETQ. V was pared by 3 bases and J by 6 bases, with 14 bases of the junction left unmatched. The CDR3 nucleotides are TGCGCCAGCAGCTCGACTAGCGTACCTACCACCGCCGAGCAGTACTTC. Protein product: CASSSTSVPTTAEQYF.

This clone has just a few counts. The V call is TRBV7-2, the J call TRBJ1-2; possible D gene TRBD1, 5 bases. Trimming removed 1 base from V and 8 bases from J, with 14 bases in between. There are 14 residues in the CDR3. Germline lookup yields CDR1 SGHTA and CDR2 FQGNSA. The CDR3 DNA follows: TGTGCCAGCAGCTTAGATAGGCAGGAGGGGGGCTACACCTTC. Encoded protein: CASSLDRQEGGYTF.

Here the CDR3 DNA reads TGTGCCAGCAGCACCGGGATTCTTAGCACAGATACGCAGTATTTT. Protein product: CASSTGILSTDTQYF. V gene TRBV9 combines with J gene TRBJ2-3; a possible D gene is TRBD2 (5 bases). V dropped 4 bases and J dropped 0 bases, with 12 bases sitting between them. Germline assignment: CDR1 SGDLS and CDR2 YYNGEE. CDR3 length: 15 residues. Filled out from reference TRBV9 and TRBJ2-3, the complete variable domain reads DSGVTQTPKHLITATGQRVTLRCSPRSGDLSVYWYQQSLDQGLQFLIQYYNGEERAKGNILERFSAQQFPDLHSELNLSSLELGDSALYFCASSTGILSTDTQYFGPGTRLTVL.

The chain combines TRBV5-1 with TRBJ2-3; 11 bases line up with TRBD2. The V segment lost 4 bases and the J segment 6 bases; nucleotides outside the gene matches: 4. The CDR3 contains 14 residues. Per the germline V gene, CDR1 is SGHRS and CDR2 is YFSETQ. This CDR3 is CASSPTSGVDTQYF. CDR3 sequence (DNA): TGCGCCAGCAGCCCGACTAGCGGGGTTGATACGCAGTATTTT.

This sequence joins TRBV6-1 and TRBJ2-1, with 7 bases fitting TRBD1. The CDR3 extends over 14 amino acids. Germline V CDR1 and CDR2: MNHNS, SASEGT. The junction had 11 bases not matched to a gene; V was cut back by 10 bases and J by 5 bases. CDR3 in DNA: TGTGCCATCCACCGGTACAGGGGTAACAATGAGCAGTTCTTC. It translates to CAIHRYRGNNEQFF.

V is TRBV10-3 and J is TRBJ2-5, with D perhaps TRBD2 (6 bases). CDR3 size: 13 residues. Trimming took off 6 bases at V and 1 base at J, with 9 bases between the two ends. Germline-derived CDR1 and CDR2 are ENHRY and SYGVKD. The DNA of the CDR3 is TGTGCCATCAGCGGGACTTCCCAAGAGACCCAGTACTTC. Protein: CAISGTSQETQYF.

J is TRBJ2-7 and V is TRBV28; no firm D call. V dropped 6 bases and J dropped 7 bases, with 13 bases sitting between them. The V gene's germline CDR1 is MDHEN and CDR2 SYDVKM. This CDR3 spans 12 amino acids. The CDR3 sequence is CASRSQAQEQYF. The CDR3 DNA reads as TGTGCCAGCAGATCTCAGGCCCAGGAGCAGTACTTC.

V usage is TRBV5-8 and J usage is TRBJ2-3; D not resolved. The V end was cut by 0 bases, the J end by 2 bases, with 13 bases between. CDR1 is SGHTS and CDR2 is YDEGEE in the germline V gene. This CDR3 spans 16 amino acids. The CDR3 bases are TGTGCCAGCAGCTTGGACTCGCTCCTTAACACAGATACGCAGTATTTT. Protein sequence: CASSLDSLLNTDTQYF.

The chain combines TRBV5-4 with TRBJ2-2; 8 bases map to TRBD2. V trimming: 4 bases; J trimming: 0 bases; junction bases outside the gene matches: 5. Per germline, CDR1 SGHNT and CDR2 YYREEE (reference sequence). This CDR3 region has 16 residues. The CDR3 loop reads CASSAGLAANTGELFF. The CDR3 DNA is TGTGCCAGCAGCGCCGGACTAGCTGCGAACACCGGGGAGCTGTTTTTT.

The CDR3, as DNA: TGTGCCAGCAGCGTAGGGCTAGCGGGGATCTACGAGCAGTACTTC. Translating gives CASSVGLAGIYEQYF. The chain couples TRBV9 to TRBJ2-7; TRBD2 matches at 9 bases. J lost 3 bases, V lost 0 bases, and 4 bases had no gene match. The germline gives CDR1 SGDLS, CDR2 YYNGEE. The CDR3 is made up of 15 amino acids.

The J gene is TRBJ2-7, the V gene TRBV4-1; D unresolved. The ends were cut back, 6 bases at V and 5 bases at J, with 14 bases in the middle. The CDR3 contains 13 residues. Germline CDR1 reads MGHRA; CDR2 reads YSYEKL. The CDR3: CASSRVVLHEQYF. CDR3 coding DNA: TGCGCCAGCAGTCGGGTAGTGCTCCACGAGCAGTACTTC.

V usage is TRBV6-5 and J usage is TRBJ1-2; D is unclear. This CDR3 contains 11 residues. CDR1 and CDR2 (germline): MNHEY, SVGAGI. Between the trimmed V and J ends, which lost 6 bases and 1 base, there was a span of 3 bases. Here the CDR3 DNA reads TGTGCCAGCAGGCGTAACTATGGCTACACCTTC. It specifies CASRRNYGYTF.

V and J are TRBV25-1 and TRBJ1-2; a weak D match, TRBD1 (5 bases). The CDR3 contains 15 residues. Germline V gene data show CDR1 as MGHDK and CDR2 as SYGVNS. Trimming left V 2 bases short and J 0 bases short, with 10 bases between. The CDR3 DNA sequence: TGTGCCAGCAGTGAAGGCCTAGGGGCTAACTATGGCTACACCTTC. It is translated as CASSEGLGANYGYTF.

The genes are TRBV9 and TRBJ2-1, with D possibly being TRBD2 (6 bases). The CDR3 extends over 13 amino acids. The V end was cut by 3 bases, the J end by 5 bases, with 9 bases between. Looked up from germline, CDR1 is SGDLS and CDR2 is YYNGEE. CDR3 in DNA: TGTGCCAGCAGCGGAAGGACTAACAATGAGCAGTTCTTC. This translates into CASSGRTNNEQFF.

The chain combines TRBV28 with TRBJ1-2; D is ambiguous. V lost 6 bases and J lost 7, with 15 bases in between. The CDR3 contains 13 residues. CDR1 MDHEN and CDR2 SYDVKM come from the germline V gene. The CDR3 sequence: CASSPPSARGYTF. For the CDR3, the DNA is TGTGCCAGCAGCCCCCCGAGCGCGCGTGGCTACACCTTC.

This sequence joins TRBV11-2 and TRBJ1-1; D might be TRBD1 (6 bases). Germline CDR1 is SGHAT and CDR2 is FQNNGV. V shed 5 bases and J shed 10 bases, with 26 bases lying between them. CDR3 length: 16 residues. CDR3 bases: TGTGCCAGCAGCCTCCTCACGGGACACCAAGGGGATAGAGCTTTCTTT. It specifies CASSLLTGHQGDRAFF.

This clone occurred once. This chain uses TRBV2 with TRBJ2-2; 12 positions agree with TRBD2. The germline gives CDR1 SNHLY, CDR2 FYNNEI. The CDR3 has 15 residues. V was pared by 6 bases and J by 4 bases, with 3 bases of the junction left unmatched. The CDR3 loop reads CASSKLAGGTGELFF. DNA of the CDR3: TGTGCCAGCAGCAAACTAGCGGGGGGCACCGGGGAGCTGTTTTTT.